This entry is about one T cell receptor (beta chain). Antigen: not known. These data come from a study of CD8+CD57+ T cells in acquired aplastic anemia. The overall study: Sorted CD4+ and CD8+ cells gave a mean 3.2 ug DNA, range about 0.19 to 27.4 ug.

Template material for TCR beta VDJ and CDR3 profiling consisted of genomic DNA. TCRdb analysed the reads with MiXCR anew, one entry per CDR3 protein. Of 260,000 or so distinct CDR3 sequences in the sample, approximately 45% are singletons; the top ten hold under 9%. CDR1 is DFQATT, CDR2 SNEGSKA, per germline (reference sequence). Trimming took 0 bases from V and 2 from J; bases not matched to a gene: 10. The CDR3 spans 16 residues. Individuals selected for sequencing had exhibited CD8+CD57+ cell expansion on flow cytometry. Study results and caveats: Patients and healthy controls showed no significant CD8+ Simpson's diversity difference.

This receptor was taken from a human donor with aplastic anemia. The chain uses TRBV20-1 and TRBJ2-7; 7 bases map to TRBD2. Input material: sorted CD4+, CD8+, or CD8+CD57+ T cells (not recorded which) from PBMCs. CDR3 sequence reads: CSAREQRSGEAYEQYF. The CDR3, as DNA: TGCAGTGCTAGAGAACAGCGGAGCGGGGAAGCCTACGAGCAGTACTTC.